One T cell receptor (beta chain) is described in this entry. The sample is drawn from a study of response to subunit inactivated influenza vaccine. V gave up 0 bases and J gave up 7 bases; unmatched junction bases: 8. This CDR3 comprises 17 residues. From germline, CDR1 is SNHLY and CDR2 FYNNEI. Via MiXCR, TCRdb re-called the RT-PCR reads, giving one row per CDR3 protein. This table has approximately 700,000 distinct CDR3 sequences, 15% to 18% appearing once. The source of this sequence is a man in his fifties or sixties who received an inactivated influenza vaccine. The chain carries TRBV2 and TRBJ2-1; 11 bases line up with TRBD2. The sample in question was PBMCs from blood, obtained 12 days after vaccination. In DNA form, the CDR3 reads TGTGCCAGCAGTGAAGCATTAAGACTAGCGGGGAGGAATGAGCAGTTCTTC. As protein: CASSEALRLAGRNEQFF.